This passage covers 2 T cell receptor beta chains from one sample sequenced in a study of blood T cell repertoires in COVID-19 (dated by TCRdb to the early 2020s). Libraries were constructed by the immunoSEQ multiplex PCR assay. In its TCRdb copy, this immuneACCESS table keeps in-frame sequences only and misses some clones. Where compared with another copy, unresolved V genes explain less than half of these, and the others have no known cause. This sample comprises 140,000 to 150,000 clones, approximately 88% of them detected only once. Of the sample, 1.5% to 2% falls within the top ten clones. Sequencing was carried out using peripheral blood. These receptor sequences come from a woman aged 45-65 years with acute or convalescent COVID-19.

The chain has TRBV6-5 and TRBJ1-5; D is undetermined. V was cut by 6 bases and J by 0 bases, with 6 bases left in between. The CDR3 spans 13 residues. Germline V CDR1 and CDR2: MNHEY, SVGAGI. CDR3 residues: CASSRYSNQPQHF. CDR3 nucleotides: TGTGCCAGCAGCAGATATAGCAATCAGCCCCAGCATTTT.

The V call is TRBV30, the J call TRBJ2-3, with D uncertain. Germline assignment: CDR1 GTSNPN and CDR2 SVGIG (reference sequence). CDR3 size: 13 residues. Between the trimmed V and J ends, which lost 2 bases and 4 bases, there was a span of 10 bases. The CDR3 is CAWSPLVPDTQYF. CDR3 DNA sequence: TGTGCCTGGAGTCCTCTAGTGCCAGATACGCAGTATTTT.